This TCR beta chain stems from a study of metastatic and nonmetastatic thyroid tumors. The overall study: Across blood and tumor or nodule tissue, repertoires from malignant and benign thyroid patients were compared with one another.

Authors' processing steps: Variation in CDR3 across clinicopathological groups served as the basis for constructing a distant-metastasis classifier in papillary thyroid cancer. TCRdb reprocessed the PCR reads using MiXCR. The V and J calls shown here were made by TCRdb, not taken from the authors' results. The table has around 20,000 clones, approximately 11% seen once. The V segment lost 8 bases and the J segment 4 bases; nucleotides outside the gene matches: 8. CDR3 size: 14 residues. The germline V gene encodes CDR1 MNHNS and CDR2 SASEGT. In this sample, this clone turned up a few times. Its specificity is not known. The study, taken as a whole, reports: Significantly higher TCR beta diversity was reportedly seen in malignant thyroid tumors than benign nodules, in blood and tumor.

There were no patients who had received any treatment before thyroid surgery. This chain uses TRBV6-1 with TRBJ2-1; 7 bases align to TRBD1. The receptor's source is a female donor with papillary thyroid cancer or a benign thyroid nodule (not recorded which). Some clones in this sample may be carry-over from other donors' samples. The source material was blood. The CDR3 DNA is TGTGCCAGCCAGAGACAGGGTAAATACAATGAGCAGTTCTTC. As protein: CASQRQGKYNEQFF.